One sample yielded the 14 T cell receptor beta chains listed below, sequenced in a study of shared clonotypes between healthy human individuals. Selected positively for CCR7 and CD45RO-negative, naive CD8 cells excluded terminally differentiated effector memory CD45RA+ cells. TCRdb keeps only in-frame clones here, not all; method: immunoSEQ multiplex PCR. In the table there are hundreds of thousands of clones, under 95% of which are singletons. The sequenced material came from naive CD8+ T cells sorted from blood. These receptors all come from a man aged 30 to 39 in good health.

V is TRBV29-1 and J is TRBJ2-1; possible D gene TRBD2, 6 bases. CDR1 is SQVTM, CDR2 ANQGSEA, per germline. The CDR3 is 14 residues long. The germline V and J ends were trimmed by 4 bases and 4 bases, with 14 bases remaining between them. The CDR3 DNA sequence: TGCAGCGTTGCGAGGGCTAGCGAGTACAATGAGCAGTTCTTC. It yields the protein CSVARASEYNEQFF.

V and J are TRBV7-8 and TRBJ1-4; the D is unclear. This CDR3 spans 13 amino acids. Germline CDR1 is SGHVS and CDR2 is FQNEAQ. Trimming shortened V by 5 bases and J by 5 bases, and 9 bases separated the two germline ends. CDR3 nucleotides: TGTGCCAGCAGCCTTACACGAAATGAAAAACTGTTTTTT. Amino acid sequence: CASSLTRNEKLFF.

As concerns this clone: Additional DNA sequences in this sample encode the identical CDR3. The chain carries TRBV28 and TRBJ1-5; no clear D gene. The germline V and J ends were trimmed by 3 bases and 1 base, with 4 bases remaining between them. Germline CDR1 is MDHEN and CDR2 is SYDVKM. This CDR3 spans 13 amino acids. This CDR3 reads CASSLDSNQPQHF. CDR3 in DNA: TGTGCCAGCAGTTTGGACAGCAATCAGCCCCAGCATTTT.

CDR3 amino acids: CASSQDLGLIAYGYTF. The CDR3, as DNA: TGCGCCAGCAGCCAAGATCTGGGCCTTATAGCCTATGGCTACACCTTC. The J gene is TRBJ1-2, the V gene TRBV4-1; D is undetermined. The CDR3 sequence is 16 residues long. Trimming removed 0 bases from V and 4 bases from J, with 15 bases in between. CDR1 is MGHRA, CDR2 YSYEKL, per germline.

As DNA, the CDR3 is TGTGCCAGCAGCGCCTGGGGGACAGGGGACACCGGGGAGCTGTTTTTT. Protein product: CASSAWGTGDTGELFF. The chain joins TRBV11-2 to TRBJ2-2; 10 bases match TRBD1. Germline values: CDR1 SGHAT, CDR2 FQNNGV. J lost 3 bases, V lost 5 bases, and 6 bases had no gene match. The CDR3 runs to 16 residues. Drawing the rest from reference TRBV11-2 and TRBJ2-2, the complete variable domain is EAGVAQSPRYKIIEKRQSVAFWCNPISGHATLYWYQQILGQGPKLLIQFQNNGVVDDSQLPKDRFSAERLKGVDSTLKIQPAKLEDSAVYLCASSAWGTGDTGELFFGEGSRLTVL.

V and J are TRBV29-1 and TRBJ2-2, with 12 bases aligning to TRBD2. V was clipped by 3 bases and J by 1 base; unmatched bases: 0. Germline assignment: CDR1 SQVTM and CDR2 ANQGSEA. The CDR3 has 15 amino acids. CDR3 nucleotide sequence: TGCAGCGTTGAGGGACTAGCGGGGAACACCGGGGAGCTGTTTTTT. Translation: CSVEGLAGNTGELFF.

CDR3 loop: CASSASGRPPYNEQFF. Written as DNA, the CDR3 is TGTGCCAGCAGCGCCAGCGGGAGACCTCCCTACAATGAGCAGTTCTTC. This chain connects TRBV7-9 to TRBJ2-1; the match to TRBD2 covers 8 bases. Germline loops: CDR1 SEHNR, CDR2 FQNEAQ (reference sequence). The CDR3 is 16 residues long. The J segment lost 2 bases and the V segment lost 5 bases, leaving 8 bases of the junction unmatched.

The CDR3 region is CASSLRADRGNQPQHF. CDR3 in DNA: TGTGCCAGCAGCTTGCGGGCGGACAGGGGCAATCAGCCCCAGCATTTT. The chain recombines TRBV7-2 with TRBJ1-5; 8 bases align to TRBD1. Per germline, CDR1 SGHTA and CDR2 FQGNSA. The CDR3 is made up of 16 amino acids. V lost 3 bases to trimming and J lost 2 bases; unmatched junction nucleotides: 6.

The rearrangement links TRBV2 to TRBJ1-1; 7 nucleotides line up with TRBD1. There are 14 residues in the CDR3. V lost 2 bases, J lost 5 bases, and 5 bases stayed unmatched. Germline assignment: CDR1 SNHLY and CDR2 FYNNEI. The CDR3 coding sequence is TGTGCCAGCAGTGAACCAGGGACAGTAACTGAAGCTTTCTTT. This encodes CASSEPGTVTEAFF.

The CDR3 DNA reads TGTGCCAGCAGCTCGGGCGGGACTAGCGGGAGGGACTTCTACGAGCAGTACTTC. Its translation: CASSSGGTSGRDFYEQYF. The V gene is TRBV7-9, the J gene TRBJ2-7; 16 bases match TRBD2. Per germline, CDR1 SEHNR and CDR2 FQNEAQ (reference sequence). This CDR3 spans 18 amino acids. Trimming at V came to 4 bases and at J to 3 bases, leaving 9 bases not matched to a gene.

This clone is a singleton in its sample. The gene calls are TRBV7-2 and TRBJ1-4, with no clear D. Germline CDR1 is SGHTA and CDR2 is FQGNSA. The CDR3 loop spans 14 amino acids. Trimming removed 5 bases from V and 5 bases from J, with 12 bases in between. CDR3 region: CASSQDPNNEKLFF. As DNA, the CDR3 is TGTGCCAGCAGCCAAGACCCAAACAATGAAAAACTGTTTTTT.

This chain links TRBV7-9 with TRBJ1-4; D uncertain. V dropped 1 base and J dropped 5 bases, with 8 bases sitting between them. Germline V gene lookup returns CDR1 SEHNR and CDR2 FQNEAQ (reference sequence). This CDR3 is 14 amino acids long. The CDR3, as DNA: TGTGCCAGCAGCTTAGGGGGAAAGAATGAAAAACTGTTTTTT. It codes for CASSLGGKNEKLFF.

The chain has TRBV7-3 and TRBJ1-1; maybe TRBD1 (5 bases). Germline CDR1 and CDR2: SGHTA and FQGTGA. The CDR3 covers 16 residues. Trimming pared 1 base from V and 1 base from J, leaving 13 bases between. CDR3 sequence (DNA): TGTGCCAGCAGCTTAATCAGGGAACGGCGGAACACTGAAGCTTTCTTT. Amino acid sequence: CASSLIRERRNTEAFF.

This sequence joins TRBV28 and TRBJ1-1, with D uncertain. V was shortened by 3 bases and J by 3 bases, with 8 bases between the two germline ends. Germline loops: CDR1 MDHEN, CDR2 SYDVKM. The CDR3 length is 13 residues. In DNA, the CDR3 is TGTGCCAGCAGTTTTTTCGCTGACACTGAAGCTTTCTTT. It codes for CASSFFADTEAFF.